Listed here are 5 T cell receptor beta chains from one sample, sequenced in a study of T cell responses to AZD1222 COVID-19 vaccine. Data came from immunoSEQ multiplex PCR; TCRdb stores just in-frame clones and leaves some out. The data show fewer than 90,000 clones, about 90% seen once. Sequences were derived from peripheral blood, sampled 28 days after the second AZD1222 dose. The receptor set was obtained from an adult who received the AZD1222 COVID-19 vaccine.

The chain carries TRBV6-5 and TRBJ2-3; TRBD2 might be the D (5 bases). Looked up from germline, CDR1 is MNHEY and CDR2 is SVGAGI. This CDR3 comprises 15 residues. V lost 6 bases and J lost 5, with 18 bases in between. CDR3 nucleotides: TGTGCCAGCAGCTCGAGCGGCCCCGCGGGAGATACGCAGTATTTT. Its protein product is CASSSSGPAGDTQYF.

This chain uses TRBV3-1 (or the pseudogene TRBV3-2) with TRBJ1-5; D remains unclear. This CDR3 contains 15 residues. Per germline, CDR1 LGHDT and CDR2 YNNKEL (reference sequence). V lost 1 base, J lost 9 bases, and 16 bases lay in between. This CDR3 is CASSQGTSRTGPQHF. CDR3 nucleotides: TGTGCCAGCAGCCAAGGAACATCCCGAACGGGGCCCCAGCATTTT.

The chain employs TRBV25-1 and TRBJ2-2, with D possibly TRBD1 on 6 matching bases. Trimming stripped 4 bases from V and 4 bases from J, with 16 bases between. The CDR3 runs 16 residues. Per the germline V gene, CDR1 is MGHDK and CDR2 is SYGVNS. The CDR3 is CASSAVGKGGTGELFF. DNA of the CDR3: TGTGCCAGCAGTGCGGTGGGCAAAGGGGGCACCGGGGAGCTGTTTTTT.

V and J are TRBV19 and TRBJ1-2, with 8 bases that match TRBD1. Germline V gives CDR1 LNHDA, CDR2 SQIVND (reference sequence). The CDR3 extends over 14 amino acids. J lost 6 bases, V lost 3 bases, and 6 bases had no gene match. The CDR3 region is CASSIRRGLDGYTF. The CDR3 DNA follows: TGTGCCAGTAGTATTCGCAGGGGGCTCGATGGCTACACCTTC.

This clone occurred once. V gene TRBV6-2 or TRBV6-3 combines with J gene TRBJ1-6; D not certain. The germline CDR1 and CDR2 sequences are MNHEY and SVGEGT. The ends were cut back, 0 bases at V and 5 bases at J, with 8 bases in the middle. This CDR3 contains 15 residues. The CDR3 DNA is TGTGCCAGCAGTTACTCGCCGGGGAATAATTCACCCCTCCACTTT. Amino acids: CASSYSPGNNSPLHF.